The next 8 T cell receptor beta chains were all read from a single sample in a study of early T cells in non-severe SARS-CoV-2 infection. TCRdb re-called the 5' RACE reads through MiXCR, storing one row per CDR3 protein. The data hold some 100,000 distinct CDR3 sequences, with around 15% observed a single time. The sample taken for sequencing was whole blood. The receptors here all came from an adult who was a healthcare worker with PCR-confirmed SARS-CoV-2 infection or an uninfected control (not recorded which).

V is TRBV27 and J is TRBJ2-6, with 10 bases matching TRBD1. Germline assignment: CDR1 MNHEY and CDR2 SMNVEV (reference sequence). This CDR3 has 20 amino acids. V lost 4 bases to trimming and J lost 0 bases; unmatched junction nucleotides: 12. The CDR3 protein is CASSSLPGQGRYSGANVLTF. Here the CDR3 DNA reads TGTGCCAGCAGTTCCCTCCCGGGACAGGGGCGATACTCTGGGGCCAACGTCCTGACTTTC. Full variable domain (remainder filled in from reference TRBV27 and TRBJ2-6): EAQVTQNPRYLITVTGKKLTVTCSQNMNHEYMSWYRQDPGLGLRQIYYSMNVEVTDKGDVPEGYKVSRKEKRNFPLILESPSPNQTSLYFCASSSLPGQGRYSGANVLTFGAGSRLTVL.

The rearrangement joins TRBV2 to TRBJ2-5; tentative D call: TRBD1 (5 bases). V was trimmed by 6 bases and J by 2 bases, leaving 16 bases between them. The CDR3 contains 15 residues. Germline values: CDR1 SNHLY, CDR2 FYNNEI. CDR3 amino acids: CASRRTRTSQETQYF. The CDR3 nucleotides are TGTGCCAGCAGACGGACACGTACTTCTCAAGAGACCCAGTACTTC.

The rearrangement links TRBV7-7 to TRBJ2-7; unclear D gene. This CDR3 is 13 amino acids long. Germline V gene data show CDR1 as SSHAT and CDR2 as FNYEAQ (reference sequence). V lost 2 bases, J lost 1 base, and 6 bases lay in between. The CDR3: CASSLQRSYEQYV. The CDR3 DNA reads as TGTGCCAGCAGCTTACAGAGGTCCTACGAGCAGTACGTC.

The rearrangement uses TRBV4-1 and TRBJ2-7; TRBD2 agrees at 7 bases. CDR3 size: 13 residues. The germline V gene has CDR1 MGHRA and CDR2 YSYEKL. Trimming cost V 1 base and J 4 bases; bases outside gene matches: 1. CDR3 amino acids: CASSQVGGYEQYV. CDR3 bases: TGCGCCAGCAGCCAAGTGGGGGGGTACGAGCAGTACGTC.

A note on this clonotype: The junction does not match germline at one end; this may be a read error. The V call is TRBV2, the J call TRBJ2-3, with 10 bases identical to TRBD2. This CDR3 comprises 15 residues. Germline V lookup: CDR1 SNHLY, CDR2 FYNNEI. Here the CDR3 DNA reads TGTGGCAGCATCCGAGCGGGGGGGCTTACAGATACGCAGTATTTT. Residues: CGSIRAGGLTDTQYF. Complete variable domain (other parts from reference TRBV2 and TRBJ2-3): EPEVTQTPSHQVTQMGQEVILRCVPISNHLYFYWYRQILGQKVEFLVSFYNNEISEKSEIFDDQFSVERPDGSNFTLKIRSTKLEDSAMYFCGSIRAGGLTDTQYFGPGTRLTVL.

The chain is built from TRBV2 and TRBJ2-1; D call uncertain. CDR3 length: 12 residues. Trimming removed 7 bases at V and 4 bases at J, with 8 bases between. Germline CDR1 is SNHLY and CDR2 is FYNNEI. CDR3 sequence reads: CASTVSYNEQFF. In nucleotides, the CDR3 is TGTGCCAGCACCGTCTCATACAATGAGCAGTTCTTC. The full variable domain, with the rest looked up from reference TRBV2 and TRBJ2-1, is EPEVTQTPSHQVTQMGQEVILRCVPISNHLYFYWYRQILGQKVEFLVSFYNNEISEKSEIFDDQFSVERPDGSNFTLKIRSTKLEDSAMYFCASTVSYNEQFFGPGTRLTVL.

This clonotype has only a few counts. This chain joins TRBV2 and TRBJ2-4; 8 bases are a match to TRBD2. V dropped 6 bases and J dropped 0; count of bases not matched to a gene: 13. The CDR3 length is 18 residues. Germline CDR1 reads SNHLY; CDR2 reads FYNNEI. The CDR3 protein is CASRGLRGDVLAKNIQYF. The CDR3 DNA follows: TGTGCCAGCAGGGGACTGCGGGGGGATGTCCTAGCCAAAAACATTCAGTACTTC.

This clonotype was counted only a few times. The chain couples TRBV2 to TRBJ2-4, with 14 bases that match TRBD2. V was clipped by 6 bases and J by 9 bases; unmatched bases: 7. The CDR3 is made up of 15 amino acids. The V gene's germline CDR1 is SNHLY and CDR2 FYNNEI. The CDR3 nucleotides read TGTGCCAGCAGAGGACTAGCGGGGGGTAATAGCATTCAGTACTTC. Its protein is CASRGLAGGNSIQYF. Based on the CDR3 plus reference TRBV2 and TRBJ2-4, the full variable domain is EPEVTQTPSHQVTQMGQEVILRCVPISNHLYFYWYRQILGQKVEFLVSFYNNEISEKSEIFDDQFSVERPDGSNFTLKIRSTKLEDSAMYFCASRGLAGGNSIQYFGAGTRLSVL.